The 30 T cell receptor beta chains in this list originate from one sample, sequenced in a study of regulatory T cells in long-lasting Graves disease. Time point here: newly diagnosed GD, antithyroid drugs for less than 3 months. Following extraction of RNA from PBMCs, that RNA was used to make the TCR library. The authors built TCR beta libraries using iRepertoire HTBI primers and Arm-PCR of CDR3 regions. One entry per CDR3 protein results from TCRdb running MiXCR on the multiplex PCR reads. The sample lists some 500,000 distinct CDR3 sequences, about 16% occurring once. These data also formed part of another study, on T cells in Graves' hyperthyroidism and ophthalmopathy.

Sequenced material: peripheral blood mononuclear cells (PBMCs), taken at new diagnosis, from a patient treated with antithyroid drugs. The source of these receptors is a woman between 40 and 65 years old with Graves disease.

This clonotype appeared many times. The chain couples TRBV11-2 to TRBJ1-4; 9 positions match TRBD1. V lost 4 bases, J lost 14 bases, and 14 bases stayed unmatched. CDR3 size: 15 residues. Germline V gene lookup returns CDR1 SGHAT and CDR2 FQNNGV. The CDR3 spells CASSSIPGQGVKLFF. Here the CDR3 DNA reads TGTGCCAGCAGCTCCATCCCGGGACAGGGTGTGAAGCTGTTTTTT.

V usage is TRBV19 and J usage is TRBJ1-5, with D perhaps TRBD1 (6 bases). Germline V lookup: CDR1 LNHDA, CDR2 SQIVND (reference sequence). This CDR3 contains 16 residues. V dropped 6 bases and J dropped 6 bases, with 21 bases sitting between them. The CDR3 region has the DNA TGTGCCAGTAGCCCTTCCGGGACACAAGGTCGTCAGCCCCAGCATTTT. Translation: CASSPSGTQGRQPQHF.

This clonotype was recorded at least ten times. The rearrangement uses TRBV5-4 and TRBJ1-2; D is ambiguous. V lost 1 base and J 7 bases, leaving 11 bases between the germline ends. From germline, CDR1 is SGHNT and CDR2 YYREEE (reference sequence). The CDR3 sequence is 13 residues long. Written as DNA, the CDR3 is TGTGCCAGCAGCTTGCGGGAAATCACTGGCTACACCTTC. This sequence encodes CASSLREITGYTF.

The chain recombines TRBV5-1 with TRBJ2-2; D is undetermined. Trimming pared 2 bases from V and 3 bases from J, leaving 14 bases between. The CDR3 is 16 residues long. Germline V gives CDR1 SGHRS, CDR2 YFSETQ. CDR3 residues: CASSFGAGQDTGELFF. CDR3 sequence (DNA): TGCGCCAGCAGCTTCGGAGCCGGCCAGGACACCGGGGAGCTGTTTTTT.

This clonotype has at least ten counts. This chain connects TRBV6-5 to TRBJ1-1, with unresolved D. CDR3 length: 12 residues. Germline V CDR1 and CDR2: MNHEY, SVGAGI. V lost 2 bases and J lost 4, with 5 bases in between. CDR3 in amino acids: CASSYERTEAFF. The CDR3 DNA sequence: TGTGCCAGCAGTTACGAACGCACTGAAGCTTTCTTT.

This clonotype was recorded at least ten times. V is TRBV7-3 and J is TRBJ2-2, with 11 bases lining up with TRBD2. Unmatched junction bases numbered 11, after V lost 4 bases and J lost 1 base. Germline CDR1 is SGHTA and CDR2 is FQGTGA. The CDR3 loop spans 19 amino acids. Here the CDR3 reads CASSSLLAGVPMNTGELFF. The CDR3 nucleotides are TGTGCCAGCAGCTCCCTACTAGCGGGGGTACCCATGAACACCGGGGAGCTGTTTTTT.

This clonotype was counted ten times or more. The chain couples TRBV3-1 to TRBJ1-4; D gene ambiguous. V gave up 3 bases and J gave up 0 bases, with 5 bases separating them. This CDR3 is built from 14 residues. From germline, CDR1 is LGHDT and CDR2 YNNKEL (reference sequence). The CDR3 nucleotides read TGTGCCAGCAGCCATAGGGCAACTAATGAAAAACTGTTTTTT. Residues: CASSHRATNEKLFF.

The CDR3 DNA follows: TGTGCCAGCAGCTTTTTTCTCCGCCGACGACCCTACGAGCAGTACTTC. Its translation is CASSFFLRRRPYEQYF. The chain combines TRBV7-6 with TRBJ2-7, with D uncertain. V lost 3 bases and J 2 bases, leaving 17 bases between the germline ends. The germline gives CDR1 SGHVS, CDR2 FNYEAQ. The CDR3 is made up of 16 amino acids.

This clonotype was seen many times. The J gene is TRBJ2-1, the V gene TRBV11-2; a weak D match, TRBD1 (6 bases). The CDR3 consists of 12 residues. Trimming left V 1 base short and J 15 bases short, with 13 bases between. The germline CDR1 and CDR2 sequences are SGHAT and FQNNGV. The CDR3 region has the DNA TGTGCCAGCAGCTTAGGGCAGGGGCGGGCGTTCTTC. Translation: CASSLGQGRAFF.

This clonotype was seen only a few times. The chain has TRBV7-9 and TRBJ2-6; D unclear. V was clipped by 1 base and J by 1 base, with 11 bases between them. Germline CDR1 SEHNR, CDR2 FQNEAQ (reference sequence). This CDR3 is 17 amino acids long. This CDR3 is CASSLVDGRSGANVLTF. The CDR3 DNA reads TGTGCCAGCAGCTTAGTGGACGGCAGGTCTGGGGCCAACGTCCTGACTTTC.

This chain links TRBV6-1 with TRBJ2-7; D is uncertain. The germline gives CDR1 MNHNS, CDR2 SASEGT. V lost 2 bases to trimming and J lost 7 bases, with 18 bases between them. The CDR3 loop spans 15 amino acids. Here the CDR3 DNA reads TGTGCCAGCAGTGAAATAATTGGGGTTTCTAGAGAGCAGTACTTC. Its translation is CASSEIIGVSREQYF.

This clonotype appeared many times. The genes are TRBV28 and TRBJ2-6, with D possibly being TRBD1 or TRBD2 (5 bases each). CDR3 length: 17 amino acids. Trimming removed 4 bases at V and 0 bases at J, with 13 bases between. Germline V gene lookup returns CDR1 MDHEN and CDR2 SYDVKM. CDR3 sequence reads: CASSSPGPSSGANVLTF. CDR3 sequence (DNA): TGTGCCAGCAGTTCTCCGGGACCGAGCTCTGGGGCCAACGTCCTGACTTTC.

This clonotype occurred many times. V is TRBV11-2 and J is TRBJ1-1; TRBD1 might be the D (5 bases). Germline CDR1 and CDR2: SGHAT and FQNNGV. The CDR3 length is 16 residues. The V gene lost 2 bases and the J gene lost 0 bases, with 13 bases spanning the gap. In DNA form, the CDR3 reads TGTGCCAGCAGCTTATGGGCGGGGACCTTGAACACTGAAGCTTTCTTT. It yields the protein CASSLWAGTLNTEAFF.

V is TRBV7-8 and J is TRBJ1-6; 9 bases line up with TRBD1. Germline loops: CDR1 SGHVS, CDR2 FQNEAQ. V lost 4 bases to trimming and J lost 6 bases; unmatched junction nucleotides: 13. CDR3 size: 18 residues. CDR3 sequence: CASSSPAGHRGLNSPLHF. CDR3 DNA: TGTGCCAGCAGCTCCCCGGCGGGGCACAGGGGGCTTAATTCACCCCTCCACTTT. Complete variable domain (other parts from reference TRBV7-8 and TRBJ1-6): GAGVSQSPRYKVAKRGQDVALRCDPISGHVSLFWYQQALGQGPEFLTYFQNEAQLDKSGLPSDRFFAERPEGSVSTLKIQRTQQEDSAVYLCASSSPAGHRGLNSPLHFGNGTRLTVT.

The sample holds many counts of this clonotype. The CDR3 region has the DNA TGTGCCAGCAGCTTCGCATCGGACCTAAGCGCTGAAGCTTTCTTT. Amino acid sequence: CASSFASDLSAEAFF. The V and J genes are TRBV7-8 and TRBJ1-1; D is uncertain. The CDR3 loop spans 15 amino acids. Germline assignment: CDR1 SGHVS and CDR2 FQNEAQ. The V end lost 3 bases, the J end lost 6 bases, and 17 bases lay between the germline ends.

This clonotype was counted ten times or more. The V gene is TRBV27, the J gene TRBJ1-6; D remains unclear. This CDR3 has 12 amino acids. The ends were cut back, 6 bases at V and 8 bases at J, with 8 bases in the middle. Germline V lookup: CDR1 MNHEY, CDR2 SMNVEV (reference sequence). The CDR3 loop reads CASRTADSPLHF. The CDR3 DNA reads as TGTGCCAGCAGGACGGCAGATTCACCCCTCCACTTT.

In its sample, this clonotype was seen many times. The CDR3 is CASSEARGGYEQYF. CDR3 DNA sequence: TGTGCCAGCAGTGAAGCGAGGGGAGGCTACGAGCAGTACTTC. The chain is built from TRBV2 and TRBJ2-7, with a tentative D call TRBD2 (6 bases). Trimming removed 0 bases at V and 3 bases at J, with 9 bases between. Germline CDR1 SNHLY, CDR2 FYNNEI. CDR3 length equals 14 residues. The full variable domain, completed using reference TRBV2 and TRBJ2-7, is EPEVTQTPSHQVTQMGQEVILRCVPISNHLYFYWYRQILGQKVEFLVSFYNNEISEKSEIFDDQFSVERPDGSNFTLKIRSTKLEDSAMYFCASSEARGGYEQYFGPGTRLTVT.

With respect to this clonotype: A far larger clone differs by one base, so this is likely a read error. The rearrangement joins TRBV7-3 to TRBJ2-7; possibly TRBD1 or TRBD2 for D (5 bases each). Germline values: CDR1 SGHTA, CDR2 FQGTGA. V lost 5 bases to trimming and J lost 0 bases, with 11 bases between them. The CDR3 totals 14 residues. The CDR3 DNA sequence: TGTGCCAGCAGCCGGGACCTCAGCTCCTACGAGCAGTACTTC. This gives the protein CASSRDLSSYEQYF.

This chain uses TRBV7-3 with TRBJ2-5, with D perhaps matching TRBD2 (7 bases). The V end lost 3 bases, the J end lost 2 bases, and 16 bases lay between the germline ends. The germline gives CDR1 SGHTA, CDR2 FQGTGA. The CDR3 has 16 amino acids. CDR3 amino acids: CASSLGGGLRQETQYF. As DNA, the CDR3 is TGTGCCAGCAGCTTGGGGGGGGGGCTCCGGCAAGAGACCCAGTACTTC.

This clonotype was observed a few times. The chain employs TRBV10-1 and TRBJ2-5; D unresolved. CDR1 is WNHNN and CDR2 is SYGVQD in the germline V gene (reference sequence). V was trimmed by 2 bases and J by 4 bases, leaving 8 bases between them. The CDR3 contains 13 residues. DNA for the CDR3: TGCGCCAGCAGTGAGAATTCCCTAGAGACCCAGTACTTC. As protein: CASSENSLETQYF.

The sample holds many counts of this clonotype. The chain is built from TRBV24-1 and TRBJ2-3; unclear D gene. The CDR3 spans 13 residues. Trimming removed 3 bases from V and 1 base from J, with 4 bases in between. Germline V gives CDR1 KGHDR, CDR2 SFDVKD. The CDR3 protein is CATSDPGTDTQYF. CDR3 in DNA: TGTGCCACCAGTGATCCAGGCACAGATACGCAGTATTTT.

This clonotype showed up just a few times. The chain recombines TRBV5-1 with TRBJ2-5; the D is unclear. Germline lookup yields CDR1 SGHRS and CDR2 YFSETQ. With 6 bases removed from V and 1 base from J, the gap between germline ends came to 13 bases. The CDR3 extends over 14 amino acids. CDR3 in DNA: TGCGCCAGCACAACCCGATCAATCCAAGAGACCCAGTACTTC. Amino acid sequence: CASTTRSIQETQYF.

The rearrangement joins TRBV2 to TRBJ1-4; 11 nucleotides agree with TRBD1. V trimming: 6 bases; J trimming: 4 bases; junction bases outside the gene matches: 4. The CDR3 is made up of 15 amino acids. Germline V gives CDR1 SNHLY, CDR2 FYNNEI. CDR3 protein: CASSRTGGNNEKLFF. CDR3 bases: TGTGCCAGCAGCAGGACAGGGGGCAATAATGAAAAACTGTTTTTT. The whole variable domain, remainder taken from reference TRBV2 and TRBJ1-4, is EPEVTQTPSHQVTQMGQEVILRCVPISNHLYFYWYRQILGQKVEFLVSFYNNEISEKSEIFDDQFSVERPDGSNFTLKIRSTKLEDSAMYFCASSRTGGNNEKLFFGSGTQLSVL.

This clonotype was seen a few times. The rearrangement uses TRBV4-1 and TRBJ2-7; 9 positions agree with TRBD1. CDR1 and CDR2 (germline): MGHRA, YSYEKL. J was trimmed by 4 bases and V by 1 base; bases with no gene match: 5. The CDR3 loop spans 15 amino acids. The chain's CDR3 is CASSQVGTGTYEQYF. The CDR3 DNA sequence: TGCGCCAGCAGCCAAGTCGGGACAGGGACGTACGAGCAGTACTTC.

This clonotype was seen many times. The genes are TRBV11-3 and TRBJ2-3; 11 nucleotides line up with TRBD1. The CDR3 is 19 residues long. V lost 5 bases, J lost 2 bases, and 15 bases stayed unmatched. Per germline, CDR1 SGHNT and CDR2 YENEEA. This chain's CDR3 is CASSPPGQGGFLLTDTQYF. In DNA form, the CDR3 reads TGTGCCAGCAGCCCGCCGGGACAGGGGGGTTTTCTCCTCACAGATACGCAGTATTTT.

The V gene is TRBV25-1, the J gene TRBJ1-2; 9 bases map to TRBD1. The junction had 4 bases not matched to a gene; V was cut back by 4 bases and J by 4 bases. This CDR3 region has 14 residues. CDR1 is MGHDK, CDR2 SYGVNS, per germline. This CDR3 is CASSGDRVGYGYTF. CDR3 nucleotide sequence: TGTGCCAGCAGTGGGGACAGGGTAGGCTATGGCTACACCTTC.

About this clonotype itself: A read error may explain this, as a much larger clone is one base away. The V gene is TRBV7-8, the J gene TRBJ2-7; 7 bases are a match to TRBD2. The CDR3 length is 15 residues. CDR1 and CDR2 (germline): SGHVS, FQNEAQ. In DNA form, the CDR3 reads TGTGCCGGCAGCTTAGAAAGCGGGGTCTCCTACGAGCAGTACTTC. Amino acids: CAGSLESGVSYEQYF.

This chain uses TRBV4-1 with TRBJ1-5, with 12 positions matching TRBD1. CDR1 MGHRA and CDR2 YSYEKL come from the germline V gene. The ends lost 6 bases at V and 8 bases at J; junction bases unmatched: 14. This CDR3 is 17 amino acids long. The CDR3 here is CASSQTRDRGLGEPQHF. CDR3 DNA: TGCGCCAGCAGTCAAACGAGGGACAGGGGGCTTGGCGAGCCCCAGCATTTT.

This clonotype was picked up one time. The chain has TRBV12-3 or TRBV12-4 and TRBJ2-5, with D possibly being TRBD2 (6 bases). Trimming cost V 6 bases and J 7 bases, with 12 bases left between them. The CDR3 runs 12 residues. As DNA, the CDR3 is TGTGCCAGCAGCCGTCCGCGGGGGACCCAGTACTTC. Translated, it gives CASSRPRGTQYF.

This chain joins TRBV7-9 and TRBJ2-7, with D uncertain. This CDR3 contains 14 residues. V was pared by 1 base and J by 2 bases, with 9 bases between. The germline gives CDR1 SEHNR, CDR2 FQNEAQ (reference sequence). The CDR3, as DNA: TGTGCCAGCAGCTTAGGGGTGACAACCTACGAGCAGTACTTC. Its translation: CASSLGVTTYEQYF.